Reported below is one T cell receptor beta chain. Its specificity is not known. Germline lookup yields CDR1 LNHDA and CDR2 SQIVND (reference sequence). The CDR3 runs 14 residues. The V end lost 3 bases, the J end lost 3 bases, and 9 bases lay between the germline ends. The record originates from a study of shared clonotypes between healthy human individuals. Findings of the study overall: Tissue TCR repertoires likely differ from these blood-only repertoires.

PCR replicates performed on unsorted PBMC used 300 to 350 ng DNA, 25,000 to 35,000 T cell genomes. Profiled with immunoSEQ multiplex PCR; TCRdb holds only in-frame clones, not every one. In the table there are about half a million clones, approximately 79% of which are singletons. The specimen was PBMCs. V usage is TRBV19 and J usage is TRBJ1-5; D not certain. The receptor comes from a woman in her thirties or forties in good health. Some clones in this sample may be carry-over from other donors' samples. The CDR3 region is CASSIQHINQPQHF. The CDR3 bases are TGTGCCAGTAGTATCCAACATATCAATCAGCCCCAGCATTTT.